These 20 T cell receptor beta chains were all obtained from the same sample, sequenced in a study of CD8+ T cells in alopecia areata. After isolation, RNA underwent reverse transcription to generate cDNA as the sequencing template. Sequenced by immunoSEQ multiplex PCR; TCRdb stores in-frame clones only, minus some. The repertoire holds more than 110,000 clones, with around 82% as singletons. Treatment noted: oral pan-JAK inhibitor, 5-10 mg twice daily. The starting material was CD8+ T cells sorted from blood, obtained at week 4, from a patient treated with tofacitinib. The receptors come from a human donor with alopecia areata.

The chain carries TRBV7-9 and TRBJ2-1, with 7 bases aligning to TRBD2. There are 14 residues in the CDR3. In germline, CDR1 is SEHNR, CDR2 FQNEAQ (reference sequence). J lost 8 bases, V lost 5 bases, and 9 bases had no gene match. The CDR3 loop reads CASSLNLAGYEQFF. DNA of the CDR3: TGTGCCAGCAGCCTTAATTTAGCGGGCTATGAGCAGTTCTTC.

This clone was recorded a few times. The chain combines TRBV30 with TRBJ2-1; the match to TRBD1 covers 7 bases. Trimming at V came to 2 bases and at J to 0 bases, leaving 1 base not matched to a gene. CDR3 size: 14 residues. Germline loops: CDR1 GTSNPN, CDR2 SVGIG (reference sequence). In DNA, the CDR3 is TGTGCCTGGAGTTACAGGGGCTCCTACAATGAGCAGTTCTTC. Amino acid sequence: CAWSYRGSYNEQFF.

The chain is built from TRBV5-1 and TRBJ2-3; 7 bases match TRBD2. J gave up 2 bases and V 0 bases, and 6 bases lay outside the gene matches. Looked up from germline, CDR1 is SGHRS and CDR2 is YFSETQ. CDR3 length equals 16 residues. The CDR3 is CASSLERGGDTDTQYF. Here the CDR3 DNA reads TGCGCCAGCAGCTTGGAGCGGGGAGGCGACACAGATACGCAGTATTTT.

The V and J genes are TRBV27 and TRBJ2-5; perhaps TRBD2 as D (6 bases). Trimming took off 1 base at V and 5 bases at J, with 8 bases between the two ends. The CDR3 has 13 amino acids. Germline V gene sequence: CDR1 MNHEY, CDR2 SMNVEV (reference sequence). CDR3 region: CASSLWGEETQYF. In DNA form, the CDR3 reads TGTGCCAGCAGTTTATGGGGGGAGGAGACCCAGTACTTC.

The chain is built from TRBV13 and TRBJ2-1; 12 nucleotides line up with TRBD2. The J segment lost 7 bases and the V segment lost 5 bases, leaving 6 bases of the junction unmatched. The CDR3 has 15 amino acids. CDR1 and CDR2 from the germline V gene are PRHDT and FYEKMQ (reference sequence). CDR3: CASSLLAGGLNEQFF. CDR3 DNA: TGTGCCAGCAGCCTACTAGCGGGGGGACTTAATGAGCAGTTCTTC.

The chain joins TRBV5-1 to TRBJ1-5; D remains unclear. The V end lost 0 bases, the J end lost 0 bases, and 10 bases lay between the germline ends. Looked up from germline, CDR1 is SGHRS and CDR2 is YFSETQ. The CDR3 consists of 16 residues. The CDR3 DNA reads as TGCGCCAGCAGCTTGGGTGTGATGACTAGCAATCAGCCCCAGCATTTT. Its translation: CASSLGVMTSNQPQHF.

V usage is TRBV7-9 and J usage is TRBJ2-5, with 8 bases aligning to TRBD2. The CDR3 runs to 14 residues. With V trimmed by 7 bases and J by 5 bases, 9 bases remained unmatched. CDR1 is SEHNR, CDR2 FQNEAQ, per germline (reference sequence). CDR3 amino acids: CASTDELAGETQYF. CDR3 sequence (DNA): TGTGCCAGCACCGACGAATTAGCGGGGGAGACCCAGTACTTC.

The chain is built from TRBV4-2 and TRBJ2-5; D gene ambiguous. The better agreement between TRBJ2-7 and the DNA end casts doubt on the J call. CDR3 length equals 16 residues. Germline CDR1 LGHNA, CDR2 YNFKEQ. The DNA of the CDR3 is TGTGCCAGCAGCCAAGAGAAAGGGAATTTACTCCACGAGCAGTACTTC. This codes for CASSQEKGNLLHEQYF.

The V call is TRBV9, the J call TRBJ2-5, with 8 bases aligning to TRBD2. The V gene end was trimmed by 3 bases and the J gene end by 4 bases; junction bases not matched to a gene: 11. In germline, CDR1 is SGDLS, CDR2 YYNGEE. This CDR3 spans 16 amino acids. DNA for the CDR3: TGTGCCAGCAGCGAGGAGAGCGGGGGAAGCCGAGAGACCCAGTACTTC. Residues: CASSEESGGSRETQYF.

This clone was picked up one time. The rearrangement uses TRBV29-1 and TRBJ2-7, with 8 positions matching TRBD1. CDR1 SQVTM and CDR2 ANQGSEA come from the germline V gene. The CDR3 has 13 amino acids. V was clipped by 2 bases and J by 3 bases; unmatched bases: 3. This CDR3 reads CSVEKTGDYEQYF. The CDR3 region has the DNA TGCAGCGTTGAAAAGACAGGGGACTACGAGCAGTACTTC.

CDR3 residues: CASSYPGQHNEQFF. The CDR3 DNA sequence: TGTGCCAGCAGTTATCCGGGCCAACACAATGAGCAGTTCTTC. V and J are TRBV7-2 and TRBJ2-1; D call uncertain. V was pared by 6 bases and J by 5 bases, with 14 bases between. The germline V gene encodes CDR1 SGHTA and CDR2 FQGNSA. The CDR3 is 14 amino acids.

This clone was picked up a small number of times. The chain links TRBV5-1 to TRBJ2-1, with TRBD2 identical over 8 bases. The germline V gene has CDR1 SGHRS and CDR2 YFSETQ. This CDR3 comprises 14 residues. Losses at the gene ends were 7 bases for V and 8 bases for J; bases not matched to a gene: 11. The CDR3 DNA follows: TGCGCCAGCTCCCTTGCCGGGGGGGCTGATGAGCAGTTCTTC. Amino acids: CASSLAGGADEQFF.

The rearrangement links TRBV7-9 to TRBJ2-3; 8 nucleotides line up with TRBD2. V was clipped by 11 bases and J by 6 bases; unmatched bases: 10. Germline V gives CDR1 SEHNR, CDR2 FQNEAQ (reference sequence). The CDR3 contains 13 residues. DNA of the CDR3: TGTGCCTCAAGTCGGGGGGGCGGGGATACGCAGTATTTT. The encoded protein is CASSRGGGDTQYF.

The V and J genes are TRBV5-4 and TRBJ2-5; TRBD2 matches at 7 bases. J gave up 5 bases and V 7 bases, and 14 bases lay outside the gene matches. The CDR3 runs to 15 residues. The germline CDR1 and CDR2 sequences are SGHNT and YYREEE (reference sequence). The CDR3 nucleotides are TGTGCCAGCTCTCCCCGGGGGGTCCGGTTGGAGACCCAGTACTTC. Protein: CASSPRGVRLETQYF.

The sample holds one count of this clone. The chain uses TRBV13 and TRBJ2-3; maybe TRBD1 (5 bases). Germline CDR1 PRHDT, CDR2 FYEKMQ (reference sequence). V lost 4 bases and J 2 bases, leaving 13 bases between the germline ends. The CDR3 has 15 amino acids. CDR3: CASSSKQVPTDTQYF. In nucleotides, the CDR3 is TGTGCCAGCAGCTCTAAACAGGTCCCCACAGATACGCAGTATTTT.

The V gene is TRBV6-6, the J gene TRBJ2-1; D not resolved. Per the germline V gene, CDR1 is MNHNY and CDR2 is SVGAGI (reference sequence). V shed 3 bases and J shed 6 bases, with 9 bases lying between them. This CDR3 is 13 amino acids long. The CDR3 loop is CASSYEETNEQFF. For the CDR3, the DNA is TGTGCCAGCAGTTATGAGGAGACCAATGAGCAGTTCTTC.

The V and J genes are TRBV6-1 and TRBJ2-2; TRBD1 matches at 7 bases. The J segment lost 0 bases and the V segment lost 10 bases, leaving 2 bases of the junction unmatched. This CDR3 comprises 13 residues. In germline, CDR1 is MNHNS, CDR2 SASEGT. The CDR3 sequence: CATDRANTGELFF. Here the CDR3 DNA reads TGTGCCACCGACAGGGCGAACACCGGGGAGCTGTTTTTT.

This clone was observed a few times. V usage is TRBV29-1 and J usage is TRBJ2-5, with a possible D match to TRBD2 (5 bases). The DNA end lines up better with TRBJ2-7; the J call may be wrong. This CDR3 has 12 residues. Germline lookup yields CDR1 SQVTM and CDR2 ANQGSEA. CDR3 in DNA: TGCAGCGTTGGTCGGGGTCTGGACGAGCAGTACTTC. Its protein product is CSVGRGLDEQYF.

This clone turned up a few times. CDR3 region: CASSQDPGYGEQYF. The CDR3 nucleotides read TGCGCCAGCAGCCAAGATCCGGGGTACGGGGAGCAGTACTTC. The chain uses TRBV4-1 and TRBJ2-7, with D perhaps TRBD2 (5 bases). CDR3 length: 14 residues. V was pared by 0 bases and J by 7 bases, with 13 bases between. Germline V gives CDR1 MGHRA, CDR2 YSYEKL.

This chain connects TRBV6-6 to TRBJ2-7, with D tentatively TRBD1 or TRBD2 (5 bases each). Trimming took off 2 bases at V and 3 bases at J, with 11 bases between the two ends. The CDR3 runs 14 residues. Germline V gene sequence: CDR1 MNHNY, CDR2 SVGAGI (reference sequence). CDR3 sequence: CASSYGTALYEQYF. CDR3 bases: TGTGCCAGCAGTTACGGGACGGCCCTCTACGAGCAGTACTTC.